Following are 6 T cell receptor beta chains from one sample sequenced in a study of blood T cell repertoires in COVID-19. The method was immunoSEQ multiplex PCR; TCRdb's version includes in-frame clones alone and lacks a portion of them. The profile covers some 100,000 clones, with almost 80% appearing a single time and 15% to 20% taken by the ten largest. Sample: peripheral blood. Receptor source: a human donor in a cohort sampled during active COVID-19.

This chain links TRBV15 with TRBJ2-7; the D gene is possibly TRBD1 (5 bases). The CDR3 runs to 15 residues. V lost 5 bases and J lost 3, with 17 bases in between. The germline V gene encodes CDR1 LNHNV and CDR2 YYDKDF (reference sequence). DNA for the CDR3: TGTGCCACCAGCCCCACGGCAGGGTCTCGCTACGAGCAGTACTTC. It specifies CATSPTAGSRYEQYF.

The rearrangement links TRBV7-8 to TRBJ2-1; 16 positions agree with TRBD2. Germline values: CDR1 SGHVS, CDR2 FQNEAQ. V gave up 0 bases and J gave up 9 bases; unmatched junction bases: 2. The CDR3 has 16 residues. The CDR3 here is CASSLAGTSGRGEQFF. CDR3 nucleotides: TGTGCCAGCAGCTTAGCCGGGACTAGCGGGAGGGGTGAGCAGTTCTTC.

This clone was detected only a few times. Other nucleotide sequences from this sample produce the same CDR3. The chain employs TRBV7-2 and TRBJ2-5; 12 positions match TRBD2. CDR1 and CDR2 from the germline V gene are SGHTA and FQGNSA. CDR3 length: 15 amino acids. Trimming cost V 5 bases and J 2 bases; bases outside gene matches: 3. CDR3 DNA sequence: TGTGCCAGCAGCCGGACTAGCGGGGTACAAGAGACCCAGTACTTC. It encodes CASSRTSGVQETQYF.

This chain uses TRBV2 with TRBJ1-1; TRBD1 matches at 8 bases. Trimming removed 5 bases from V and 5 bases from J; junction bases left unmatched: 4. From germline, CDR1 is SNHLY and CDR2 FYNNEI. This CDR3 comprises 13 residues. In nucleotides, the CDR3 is TGTGCCAGCAGTACTAACAGGGGGACTGAAGCTTTCTTT. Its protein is CASSTNRGTEAFF. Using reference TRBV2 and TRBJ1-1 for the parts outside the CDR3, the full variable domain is EPEVTQTPSHQVTQMGQEVILRCVPISNHLYFYWYRQILGQKVEFLVSFYNNEISEKSEIFDDQFSVERPDGSNFTLKIRSTKLEDSAMYFCASSTNRGTEAFFGQGTRLTVV.

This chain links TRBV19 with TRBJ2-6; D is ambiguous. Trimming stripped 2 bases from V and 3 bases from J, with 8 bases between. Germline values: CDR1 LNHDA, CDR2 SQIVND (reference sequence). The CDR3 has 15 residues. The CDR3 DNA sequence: TGTGCCAGTAGTATACGAGGTATTGGGGCCAACGTCCTGACTTTC. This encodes CASSIRGIGANVLTF.

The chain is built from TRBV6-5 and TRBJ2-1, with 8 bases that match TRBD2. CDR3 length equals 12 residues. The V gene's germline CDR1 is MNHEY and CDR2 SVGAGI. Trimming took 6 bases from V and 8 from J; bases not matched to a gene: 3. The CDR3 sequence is CASRGAGDEQFF. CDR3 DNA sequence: TGTGCCAGCAGAGGAGCGGGAGATGAGCAGTTCTTC.